This T cell receptor beta chain was obtained from a study of T cells in localized non-small cell lung cancer. Overall study results and limits: Uninvolved adjacent lung had higher T cell clonality than tumor and all other tissues.

Looked up from germline, CDR1 is MNHEY and CDR2 is SVGAGI. V dropped 7 bases and J dropped 2 bases, with 15 bases sitting between them. This CDR3 comprises 14 residues. The data were produced by immunoSEQ multiplex PCR, yet TCRdb's version contains in-frame clones alone and is incomplete. The table lists 130,000 or so clones, around 89% of them singletons. Remarks on this clone: Its antigen is undetermined.

The chain links TRBV6-5 to TRBJ2-7; either TRBD1 or TRBD2 may fit D (5 bases each). The source of this sequence is a female donor older than 55 with stage I lung adenocarcinoma. The sample in question was peripheral blood, obtained before any cancer treatment. The CDR3 reads CASIQGGWPYEQYF. CDR3 sequence (DNA): TGTGCCAGCATCCAGGGCGGGTGGCCCTACGAGCAGTACTTC.